This is a list of T cell receptor beta chains from one sample in a study of response to subunit inactivated influenza vaccine. TCRdb redid the calling of the RT-PCR reads with MiXCR, one entry per CDR3 protein. The sample gives 550,000 to 650,000 distinct CDR3 sequences, approximately 12% of which show up once; more than 8.5% is in the top ten. The sample was PBMCs from blood, taken on the day of vaccination. The receptors shown here come from a man in his fifties or sixties who received an inactivated influenza vaccine. Each CDR3 is given with its conserved first and last residue. D genes are given only for firm matches. Part of the rows lack a size; the others show once, few, many or a class for expanded clones.

d_gene: TRBD1; abundance: many; v_gene: TRBV28; j_gene: TRBJ1-2; CDR3nt: TGTGCCAGCAGTCAGCGGACAGGGACTAACTATGGCTACACCTTC; CDR3aa: CASSQRTGTNYGYTF
d_gene: .; abundance: few; v_gene: TRBV20-1; j_gene: TRBJ1-2; CDR3nt: TGCAGTGCTAGGGTAGGGTCAGGAGGCTACACCTTC; CDR3aa: CSARVGSGGYTF
d_gene: .; abundance: few; v_gene: TRBV7-2; j_gene: TRBJ2-5; CDR3nt: TGTGCCAGCAGCCCGAGGCAGGGCCTTATTGAGACCCAGTACTTC; CDR3aa: CASSPRQGLIETQYF
d_gene: .; abundance: many; v_gene: TRBV29-1; j_gene: TRBJ2-5; CDR3nt: TGCAGCGTTGATTCTCGGCAGGAGACCCAGTACTTC; CDR3aa: CSVDSRQETQYF
d_gene: .; abundance: .; v_gene: TRBV6-5; j_gene: TRBJ2-2; CDR3nt: TGTGCCAGCAGGTACAGGGATACCTACACCGGGGAGCTGTTTTTT; CDR3aa: CASRYRDTYTGELFF
d_gene: .; abundance: many; v_gene: TRBV25-1; j_gene: TRBJ2-7; CDR3nt: TGTGCCAGCAGTGCTCTAGGGGTGGGGCAGGGAACCTACGAGCAGTACTTC; CDR3aa: CASSALGVGQGTYEQYF
d_gene: TRBD2; abundance: .; v_gene: TRBV24-1; j_gene: TRBJ2-2; CDR3nt: TGTGCCACCAGTGATTTAGTGTCGGGGGGACTCACCGGGGAGCTGTTTTTT; CDR3aa: CATSDLVSGGLTGELFF
d_gene: .; abundance: few; v_gene: TRBV29-1; j_gene: TRBJ2-7; CDR3nt: TGCAGCGTTGATTTTAGGGGGACGGGACGCCCCCATCAGTACGAGCAGTACTTC; CDR3aa: CSVDFRGTGRPHQYEQYF
d_gene: TRBD2; abundance: many; v_gene: TRBV30; j_gene: TRBJ2-3; CDR3nt: TGTGCCTGGAGGGCTAGCGGGGGGACCGGAGATACGCAGTATTTT; CDR3aa: CAWRASGGTGDTQYF
d_gene: .; abundance: few; v_gene: TRBV27; j_gene: TRBJ2-7; CDR3nt: TGTGCCAGCAGTTTAAGGGCAGGGGAGGCCTACGAGCAGTACTTC; CDR3aa: CASSLRAGEAYEQYF
d_gene: .; abundance: few; v_gene: TRBV11-1; j_gene: TRBJ2-7; CDR3nt: TGTGCCAGCAGCTTAGCTAACAGGGGAGGCTACGAGCAGTACTTC; CDR3aa: CASSLANRGGYEQYF
d_gene: .; abundance: few; v_gene: TRBV3-1; j_gene: TRBJ2-2; CDR3nt: TGTGCCAGCAGCCAAGGGGGCAGGACCGGGGAGCTGTTTTTT; CDR3aa: CASSQGGRTGELFF
d_gene: TRBD1; abundance: many; v_gene: TRBV2; j_gene: TRBJ2-2; CDR3nt: TGTGCCAGCACGTCAGGGGGCTTGGACACCGGGGAGCTGTTTTTT; CDR3aa: CASTSGGLDTGELFF
d_gene: .; abundance: .; v_gene: TRBV6-2/TRBV6-3; j_gene: TRBJ2-7; CDR3nt: TGTGCCAGCAGTTCAGCAGTGAGAAGAGGAACCGAGCAGTACTTC; CDR3aa: CASSSAVRRGTEQYF
d_gene: TRBD2; abundance: few; v_gene: TRBV5-1; j_gene: TRBJ2-2; CDR3nt: TGCGCCAGCAGCTTACTACTAGCGGGAGATGGCACCGGGGAGCTGTTTTTT; CDR3aa: CASSLLLAGDGTGELFF
d_gene: .; abundance: .; v_gene: TRBV14; j_gene: TRBJ1-1; CDR3nt: TGTGCCAGCAGCCATAGAACAGGGAACACTGAAGCTTTCTTT; CDR3aa: CASSHRTGNTEAFF
d_gene: TRBD2; abundance: many; v_gene: TRBV29-1; j_gene: TRBJ2-7; CDR3nt: TGCAGCGTGCAAGGCGGAGAGTCCGGGGGGACCTACGAGCAGTACTTC; CDR3aa: CSVQGGESGGTYEQYF